The T cell receptor (beta chain) under discussion was sequenced for a study of blood T cell repertoires in COVID-19. The method was immunoSEQ multiplex PCR; TCRdb's version includes in-frame clones alone and lacks a portion of them. This table has approximately 160,000 clones, just over 90% appearing once. This clone was detected only once. CDR3 length equals 17 residues. V lost 0 bases, J lost 7 bases, and 9 bases stayed unmatched. Per the germline V gene, CDR1 is LGHNA and CDR2 is YSLEER. Patients of the Seattle cohort, enrolled during active infection, were followed longitudinally. This chain links TRBV4-3 with TRBJ1-2; 12 bases are a match to TRBD1. Sequencing input: peripheral blood. The clonotype originates from a woman between 55 and 75 years old with COVID-19, enrolled during active disease. CDR3 sequence (DNA): TGCGCCAGCAGCCAAGATCATGGGGGACAGGGGGCGGGTGGCTACACCTTC. Encoded protein: CASSQDHGGQGAGGYTF.